This is a list of T cell receptor beta chains from one sample in a study of blood T cell repertoires in COVID-19. The data were produced by immunoSEQ multiplex PCR, yet TCRdb's version contains in-frame clones alone and is incomplete. The sample records about 200,000 clones, around 80% being singletons. Sequencing input: peripheral blood. These receptors were collected from a man between 60 and 75 years old with acute or convalescent COVID-19. The CDR3 runs from the conserved cysteine through the conserved F or W. Fields, in order: V gene, D gene, J gene, clone size, CDR3 protein, CDR3 DNA. The D gene is left open where the match is weak. The listing skips clone size in some rows; elsewhere it reads once, few, many or a size class.

TRBV12-3/TRBV12-4	TRBD1	TRBJ1-5	few	CASSSGGHQPQHF	TGTGCCAGCAGTTCAGGGGGGCATCAGCCCCAGCATTTT
TRBV27	NA	TRBJ2-5	NA	CASSPHEGIKTQYF	TGTGCCAGCAGTCCCCACGAGGGTATAAAGACCCAGTACTTC
TRBV4-1	NA	TRBJ1-6	NA	CASSPNRTDRYNSPLHF	TGCGCCAGCAGCCCTAACCGGACAGATCGCTATAATTCACCCCTCCACTTT
TRBV28	TRBD1	TRBJ1-2	NA	CASRPSTGAVSPYPF	TGTGCCAGCAGACCCTCGACAGGGGCCGTTTCTCCCTATCCCTTC
TRBV20-1	TRBD2	TRBJ2-3	few	CSASRRGGPDTQYF	TGCAGTGCTAGTCGTCGGGGGGGCCCAGATACGCAGTATTTT
TRBV19	NA	TRBJ2-1	NA	CASTRPGTVNEQFF	TGTGCCAGTACCCGCCCGGGGACTGTCAATGAGCAGTTCTTC
TRBV5-8	TRBD1	TRBJ2-5	NA	CASSLDRGRVVETQYF	TGTGCCAGCAGCTTGGACAGGGGGCGCGTAGTAGAGACCCAGTACTTC
TRBV4-1	NA	TRBJ1-1	NA	CASSHHVTGGVTEAFF	TGCGCCAGCAGCCACCACGTAACGGGGGGTGTCACTGAAGCTTTCTTT
TRBV3-1/TRBV3-2	TRBD2	TRBJ2-1	few	CASTSKLAGGFPVFEQFF	TGTGCCAGCACCTCTAAACTAGCGGGAGGTTTTCCGGTTTTCGAGCAGTTCTTC
TRBV25-1	TRBD1	TRBJ2-5	NA	CASSPGGVETQYF	TGTGCCAGCAGTCCAGGGGGCGTGGAGACCCAGTACTTC
TRBV18	NA	TRBJ1-2	NA	CASSPAGGDGYTF	TGTGCCAGCTCACCAGCGGGTGGAGATGGCTACACCTTC
TRBV4-3	NA	TRBJ2-6	NA	CASSPGGYISSGANVLTF	TGCGCCAGCAGCCCCGGAGGGTACATCAGCTCTGGGGCCAACGTCCTGACTTTC
TRBV24-1	TRBD1	TRBJ2-2	NA	CATGDRGYANTGELFF	TGTGCCACGGGGGACAGGGGTTACGCGAACACCGGGGAGCTGTTTTTT
TRBV27	NA	TRBJ1-5	NA	CASRPAYSNQPQHF	TGTGCCAGCAGGCCAGCGTATAGCAATCAGCCCCAGCATTTT
TRBV7-2	NA	TRBJ2-4	NA	CASSLIQGIKNIQYF	TGTGCCAGCAGCTTAATTCAGGGGATAAAAAACATTCAGTACTTC
TRBV7-2	TRBD2	TRBJ2-5	NA	CASSVTGLAETQYF	TGTGCCAGCAGCGTGACGGGACTAGCGGAGACCCAGTACTTC
TRBV7-9	TRBD1	TRBJ1-2	NA	CASSDQDRRVYGYTF	TGTGCCAGCAGCGATCAGGACAGGCGCGTCTATGGCTACACCTTC
TRBV3-1/TRBV3-2	NA	TRBJ2-7	NA	CASSPTGRYEQYF	TGTGCCAGCAGTCCTACAGGGAGATACGAGCAGTACTTC
TRBV10-3	TRBD2	TRBJ2-5	NA	CAIRTGGETQYF	TGTGCCATCAGGACGGGGGGAGAGACCCAGTACTTC
TRBV9	TRBD1	TRBJ2-5	NA	CASSEEARGPAETQYF	TGTGCCAGCAGCGAGGAGGCCAGGGGGCCCGCGGAGACCCAGTACTTC
TRBV5-1	NA	TRBJ2-7	NA	CASTGGGRSYEQYF	TGCGCCAGCACCGGGGGTGGAAGGTCCTACGAGCAGTACTTC
TRBV10-3	NA	TRBJ1-2	NA	CAISAPDRSNYGYTF	TGTGCCATCAGTGCCCCGGACAGATCTAACTATGGCTACACCTTC
TRBV10-3	TRBD1	TRBJ2-2	once	CAISDLLTGTGVIGELFF	TGTGCCATCAGCGACCTCCTCACCGGGACAGGGGTGATCGGGGAGCTGTTTTTT
TRBV7-9	NA	TRBJ2-7	NA	CASSLDGADESYEQYF	TGTGCCAGCAGCTTAGATGGGGCGGACGAATCCTACGAGCAGTACTTC
TRBV29-1	TRBD1	TRBJ2-7	few	CSAGTDYEQYF	TGCAGCGCCGGGACAGATTACGAGCAGTACTTC
TRBV7-9	NA	TRBJ1-5	once	CASSSRGGGNSNQPQHF	TGTGCCAGCAGCTCACGCGGGGGAGGGAATAGCAATCAGCCCCAGCATTTT
TRBV7-9	NA	TRBJ1-2	NA	CASSLGGVVYGYTF	TGTGCCAGCAGCTTAGGGGGCGTTGTGTATGGCTACACCTTC
TRBV4-2	TRBD2	TRBJ2-3	few	CASSQDGTSFDTQYF	TGTGCCAGCAGCCAAGATGGGACTAGCTTTGATACGCAGTATTTT
TRBV5-1	NA	TRBJ2-1	NA	CASSSGYNEQFF	TGCGCCAGCAGTTCGGGGTACAATGAGCAGTTCTTC
TRBV2	NA	TRBJ2-1	NA	CASNSGVSYNEQFF	TGTGCCAGCAACTCGGGGGTCTCCTACAATGAGCAGTTCTTC
TRBV5-1	TRBD1	TRBJ1-2	once	CASSPTGRHGYTF	TGCGCCAGCAGCCCGACAGGGAGGCATGGCTACACCTTC
TRBV11-1	NA	TRBJ2-1	NA	CASSSLRGYNEQFF	TGTGCCAGCAGCTCGTTGCGGGGCTACAATGAGCAGTTCTTC
TRBV18	NA	TRBJ2-7	NA	CASSPRQALSYEQYF	TGTGCCAGCTCACCTAGACAGGCCCTCTCCTACGAGCAGTACTTC
TRBV6-2/TRBV6-3	NA	TRBJ2-6	few	CASSGTGRDSGANVLTF	TGTGCCAGCAGTGGCACAGGGAGAGACTCTGGGGCCAACGTCCTGACTTTC
TRBV19	TRBD1	TRBJ1-2	NA	CASSGGTGPYGYTF	TGTGCCAGTAGTGGAGGGACAGGGCCCTATGGCTACACCTTC
TRBV7-8	TRBD2	TRBJ2-3	NA	CASSLGLAGTDTQYF	TGTGCCAGCAGCTTAGGCCTAGCGGGCACGGATACGCAGTATTTT
TRBV7-9	TRBD2	TRBJ2-1	NA	CASSRGLADSYNEQFF	TGTGCCAGCAGCCGGGGACTAGCGGATTCCTACAATGAGCAGTTCTTC
TRBV2	TRBD1	TRBJ1-1	few	CASGTGSDTEAFF	TGTGCCAGCGGGACAGGTTCTGACACTGAAGCTTTCTTT
TRBV19	NA	TRBJ1-1	NA	CASTPLWPMNTEAFF	TGTGCCAGTACCCCTCTTTGGCCGATGAACACTGAAGCTTTCTTT
TRBV5-1	TRBD1	TRBJ2-7	NA	CASSLGTGGPYEQYF	TGCGCCAGCAGCCTGGGGACAGGGGGCCCCTACGAGCAGTACTTC
TRBV15	TRBD1	TRBJ2-1	NA	CATSRNTGGYEQFF	TGTGCCACCAGCAGGAACACAGGGGGGTATGAGCAGTTCTTC